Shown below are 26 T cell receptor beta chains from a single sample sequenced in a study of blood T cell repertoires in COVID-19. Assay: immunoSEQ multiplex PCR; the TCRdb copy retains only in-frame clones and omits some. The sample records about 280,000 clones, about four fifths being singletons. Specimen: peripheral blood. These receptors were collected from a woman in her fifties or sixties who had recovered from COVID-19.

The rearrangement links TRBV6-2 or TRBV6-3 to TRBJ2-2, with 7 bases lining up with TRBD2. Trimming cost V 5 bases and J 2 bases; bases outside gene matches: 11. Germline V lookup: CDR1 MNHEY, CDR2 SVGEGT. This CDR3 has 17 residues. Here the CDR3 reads CASSKNTGGLNTGELFF. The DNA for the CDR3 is TGTGCCAGCAGTAAAAACACGGGGGGACTTAACACCGGGGAGCTGTTTTTT.

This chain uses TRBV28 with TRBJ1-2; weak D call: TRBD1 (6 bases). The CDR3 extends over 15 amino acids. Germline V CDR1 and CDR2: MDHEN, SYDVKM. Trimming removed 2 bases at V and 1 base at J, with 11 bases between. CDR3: CASSLGGERNYGYTF. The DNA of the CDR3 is TGTGCCAGCAGTTTAGGGGGCGAACGTAACTATGGCTACACCTTC.

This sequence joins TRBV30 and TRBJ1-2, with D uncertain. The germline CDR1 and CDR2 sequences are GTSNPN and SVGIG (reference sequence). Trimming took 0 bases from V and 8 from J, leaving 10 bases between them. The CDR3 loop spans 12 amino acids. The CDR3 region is CAWSVLFSGYTF. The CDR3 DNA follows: TGTGCCTGGAGTGTACTGTTTTCGGGCTACACCTTC.

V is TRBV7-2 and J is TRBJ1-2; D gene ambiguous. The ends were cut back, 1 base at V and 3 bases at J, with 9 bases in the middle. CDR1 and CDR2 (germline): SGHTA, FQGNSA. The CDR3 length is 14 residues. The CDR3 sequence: CASSLEKGDYGYTF. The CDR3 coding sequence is TGTGCCAGCAGCTTAGAAAAAGGAGACTATGGCTACACCTTC.

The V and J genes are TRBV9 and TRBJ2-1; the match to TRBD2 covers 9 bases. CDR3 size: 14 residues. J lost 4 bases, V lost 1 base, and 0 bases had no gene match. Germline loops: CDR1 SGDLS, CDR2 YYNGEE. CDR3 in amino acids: CASSVLAGYNEQFF. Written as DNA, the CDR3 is TGTGCCAGCAGCGTACTAGCGGGGTACAATGAGCAGTTCTTC.

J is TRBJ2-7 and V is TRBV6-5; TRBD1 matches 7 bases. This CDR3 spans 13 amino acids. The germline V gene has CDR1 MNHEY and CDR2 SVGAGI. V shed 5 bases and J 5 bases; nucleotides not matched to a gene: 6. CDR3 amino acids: CASSKTGSHEQYF. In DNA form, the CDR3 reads TGTGCCAGCAGTAAGACAGGGTCCCACGAGCAGTACTTC.

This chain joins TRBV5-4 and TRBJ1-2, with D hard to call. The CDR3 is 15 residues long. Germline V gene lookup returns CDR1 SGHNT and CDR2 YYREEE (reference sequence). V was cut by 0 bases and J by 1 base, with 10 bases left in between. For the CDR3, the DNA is TGTGCCAGCAGCTTGGTGTCTACCGTTAACTATGGCTACACCTTC. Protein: CASSLVSTVNYGYTF.

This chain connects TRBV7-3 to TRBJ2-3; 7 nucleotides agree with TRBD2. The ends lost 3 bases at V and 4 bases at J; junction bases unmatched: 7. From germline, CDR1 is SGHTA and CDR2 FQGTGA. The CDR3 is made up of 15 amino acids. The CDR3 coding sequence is TGTGCCAGCAGCTTTGGGCTAGCGGACTCAGATACGCAGTATTTT. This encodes CASSFGLADSDTQYF. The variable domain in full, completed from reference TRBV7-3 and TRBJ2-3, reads GAGVSQTPSNKVTEKGKYVELRCDPISGHTALYWYRQSLGQGPEFLIYFQGTGAADDSGLPNDRFFAVRPEGSVSTLKIQRTERGDSAVYLCASSFGLADSDTQYFGPGTRLTVL.

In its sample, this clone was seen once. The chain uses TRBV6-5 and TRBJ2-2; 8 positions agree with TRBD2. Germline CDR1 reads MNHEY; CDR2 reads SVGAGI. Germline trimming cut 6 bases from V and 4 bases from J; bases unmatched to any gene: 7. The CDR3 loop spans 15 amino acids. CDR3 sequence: CASRRAGVGTGELFF. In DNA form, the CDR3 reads TGTGCCAGCAGGCGAGCGGGAGTTGGCACCGGGGAGCTGTTTTTT.

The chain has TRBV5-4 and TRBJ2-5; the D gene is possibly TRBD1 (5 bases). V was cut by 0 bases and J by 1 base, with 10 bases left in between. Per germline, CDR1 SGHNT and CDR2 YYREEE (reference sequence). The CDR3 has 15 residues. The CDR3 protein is CASSLVGPLQETQYF. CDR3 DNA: TGTGCCAGCAGCTTGGTGGGGCCCCTCCAAGAGACCCAGTACTTC.

For the CDR3, the DNA is TGTGCCAGCAGTAAGACTAGCGGGGGGGTTTCACAAGAGACCCAGTACTTC. This gives the protein CASSKTSGGVSQETQYF. The V gene is TRBV6-2 or TRBV6-3, the J gene TRBJ2-5; the match to TRBD2 covers 14 bases. This CDR3 region has 17 residues. The germline V gene has CDR1 MNHEY and CDR2 SVGEGT. V trimming: 5 bases; J trimming: 2 bases; junction bases outside the gene matches: 7.

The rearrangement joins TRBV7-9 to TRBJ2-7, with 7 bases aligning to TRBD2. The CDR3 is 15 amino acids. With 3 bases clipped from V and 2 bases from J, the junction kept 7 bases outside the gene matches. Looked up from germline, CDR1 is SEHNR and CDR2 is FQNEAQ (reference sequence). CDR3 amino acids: CASSLSGTNTYEQYF. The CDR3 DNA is TGTGCCAGCAGCTTGAGCGGGACTAACACCTACGAGCAGTACTTC.

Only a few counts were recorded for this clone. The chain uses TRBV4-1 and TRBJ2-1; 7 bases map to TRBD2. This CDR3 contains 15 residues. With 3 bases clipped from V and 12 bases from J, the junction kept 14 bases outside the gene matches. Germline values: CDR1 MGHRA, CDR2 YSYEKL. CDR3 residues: CASSHNPAGEGWQFF. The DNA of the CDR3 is TGCGCCAGCAGCCACAACCCTGCGGGAGAGGGGTGGCAGTTCTTC.

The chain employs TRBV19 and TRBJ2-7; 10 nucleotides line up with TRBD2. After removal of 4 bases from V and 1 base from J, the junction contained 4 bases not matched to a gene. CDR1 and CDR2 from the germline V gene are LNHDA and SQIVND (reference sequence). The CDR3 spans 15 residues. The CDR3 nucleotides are TGTGCCAGTAGTACCGTGGGACTAGCGTCCTACGAGCAGTACTTC. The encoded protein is CASSTVGLASYEQYF.

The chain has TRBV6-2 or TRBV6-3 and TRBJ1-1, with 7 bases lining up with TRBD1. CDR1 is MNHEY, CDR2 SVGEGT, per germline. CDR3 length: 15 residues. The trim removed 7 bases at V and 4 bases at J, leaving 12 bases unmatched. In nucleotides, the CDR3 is TGTGCCAGCACCCCCCCTTCAGGGGGAGGCACTGAAGCTTTCTTT. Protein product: CASTPPSGGGTEAFF.

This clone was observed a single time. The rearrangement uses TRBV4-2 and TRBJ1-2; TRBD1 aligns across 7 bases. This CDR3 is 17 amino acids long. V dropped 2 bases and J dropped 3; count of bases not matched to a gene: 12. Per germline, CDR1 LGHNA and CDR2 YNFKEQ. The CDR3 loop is CASSQNTGQLIDYGYTF. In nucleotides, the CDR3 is TGTGCCAGCAGCCAAAATACGGGACAGCTGATAGACTATGGCTACACCTTC.

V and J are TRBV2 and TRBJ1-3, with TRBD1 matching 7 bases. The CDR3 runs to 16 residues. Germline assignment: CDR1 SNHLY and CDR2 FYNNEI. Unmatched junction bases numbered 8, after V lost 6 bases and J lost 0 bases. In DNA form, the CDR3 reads TGTGCCAGCAGGAACCGGGACAGTTACTCTGGAAACACCATATATTTT. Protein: CASRNRDSYSGNTIYF.

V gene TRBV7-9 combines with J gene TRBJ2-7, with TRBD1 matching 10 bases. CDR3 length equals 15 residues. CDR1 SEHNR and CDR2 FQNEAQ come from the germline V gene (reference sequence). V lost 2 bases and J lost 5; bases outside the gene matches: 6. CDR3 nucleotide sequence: TGTGCCAGCAGCTTAAGGGGACAGGGGTTCCACGAGCAGTACTTC. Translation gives CASSLRGQGFHEQYF.

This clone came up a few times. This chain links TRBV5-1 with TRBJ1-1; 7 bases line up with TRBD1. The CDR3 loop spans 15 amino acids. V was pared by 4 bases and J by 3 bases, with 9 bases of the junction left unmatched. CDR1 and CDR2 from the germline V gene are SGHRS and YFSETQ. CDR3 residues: CASSGQGGADTEAFF. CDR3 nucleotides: TGCGCCAGCAGCGGCCAGGGGGGCGCAGACACTGAAGCTTTCTTT. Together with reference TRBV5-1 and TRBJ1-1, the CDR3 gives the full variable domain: KAGVTQTPRYLIKTRGQQVTLSCSPISGHRSVSWYQQTPGQGLQFLFEYFSETQRNKGNFPGRFSGRQFSNSRSEMNVSTLELGDSALYLCASSGQGGADTEAFFGQGTRLTVV.

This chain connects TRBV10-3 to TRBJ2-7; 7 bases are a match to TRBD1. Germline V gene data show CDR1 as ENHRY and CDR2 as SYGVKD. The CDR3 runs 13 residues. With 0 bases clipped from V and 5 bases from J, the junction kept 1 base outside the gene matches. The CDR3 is CAISESQGDEQYF. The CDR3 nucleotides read TGTGCCATCAGTGAGTCCCAGGGGGACGAGCAGTACTTC.

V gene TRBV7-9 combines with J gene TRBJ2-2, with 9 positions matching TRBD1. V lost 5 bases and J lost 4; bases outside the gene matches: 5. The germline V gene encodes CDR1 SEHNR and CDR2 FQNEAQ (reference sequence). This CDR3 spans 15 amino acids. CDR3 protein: CASSPVTGGTGELFF. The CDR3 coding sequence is TGTGCCAGCAGCCCGGTGACAGGGGGCACCGGGGAGCTGTTTTTT. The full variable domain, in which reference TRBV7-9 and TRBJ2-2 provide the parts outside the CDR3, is DTGVSQNPRHKITKRGQNVTFRCDPISEHNRLYWYRQTLGQGPEFLTYFQNEAQLEKSRLLSDRFSAERPKGSFSTLEIQRTEQGDSAMYLCASSPVTGGTGELFFGEGSRLTVL.

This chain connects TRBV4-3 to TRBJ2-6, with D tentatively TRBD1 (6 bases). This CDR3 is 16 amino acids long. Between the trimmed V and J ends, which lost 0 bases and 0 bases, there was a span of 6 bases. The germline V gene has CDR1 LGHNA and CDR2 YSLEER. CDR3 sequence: CASSQETGSGANVLTF. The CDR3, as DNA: TGCGCCAGCAGCCAAGAGACAGGCTCTGGGGCCAACGTCCTGACTTTC.

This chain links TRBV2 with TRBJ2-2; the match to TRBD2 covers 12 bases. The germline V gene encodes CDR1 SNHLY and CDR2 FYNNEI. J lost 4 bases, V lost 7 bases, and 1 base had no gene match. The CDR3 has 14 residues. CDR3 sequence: CASTGLAGTGELFF. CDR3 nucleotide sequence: TGTGCCAGCACGGGACTAGCGGGCACCGGGGAGCTGTTTTTT.

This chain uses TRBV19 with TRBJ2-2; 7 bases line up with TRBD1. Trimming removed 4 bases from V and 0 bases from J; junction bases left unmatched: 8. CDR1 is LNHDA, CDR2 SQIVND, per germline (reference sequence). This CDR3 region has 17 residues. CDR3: CASSRPGQTSNTGELFF. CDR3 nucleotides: TGTGCCAGTAGTAGGCCGGGACAGACCTCGAACACCGGGGAGCTGTTTTTT.

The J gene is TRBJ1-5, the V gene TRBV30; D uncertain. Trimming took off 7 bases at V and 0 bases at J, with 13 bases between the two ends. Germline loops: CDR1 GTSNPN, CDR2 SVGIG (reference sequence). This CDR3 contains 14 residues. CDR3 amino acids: CASTRGYSNQPQHF. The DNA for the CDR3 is TGTGCCTCGACCCGGGGTTATAGCAATCAGCCCCAGCATTTT.

The CDR3 loop reads CASSIRSDTEAFF. CDR3 nucleotide sequence: TGCGCCAGCAGCATCCGGAGCGACACTGAAGCTTTCTTT. The J gene is TRBJ1-1, the V gene TRBV5-1; the D is unclear. The CDR3 is 13 residues long. The V and J ends lost 4 bases and 3 bases respectively, with 10 bases between them. The germline CDR1 and CDR2 sequences are SGHRS and YFSETQ.